This T cell receptor beta chain was found in a study of cytomegalovirus exposure and HLA in healthy donors. The PCR contained 60 Vbeta and 13 Jbeta primers. Measured with immunoSEQ multiplex PCR; TCRdb has only the in-frame clones, and not every one. The sample carries 90,000 to 150,000 clones, around three quarters recorded once. Germline V lookup: CDR1 MDHEN, CDR2 SYDVKM. There are 14 residues in the CDR3. V was clipped by 6 bases and J by 6 bases, with 17 bases between them. The clonotype originates from a man aged 18 to 29 in good health and CMV-seropositive. This chain uses TRBV28 with TRBJ2-5; maybe TRBD1 (6 bases). Sequencing was done on a sample of PBMCs. The CDR3 region has the DNA TGTGCCAGCAGGCCAACAGGGTCGGTGAAGACCCAGTACTTC. It translates to CASRPTGSVKTQYF.